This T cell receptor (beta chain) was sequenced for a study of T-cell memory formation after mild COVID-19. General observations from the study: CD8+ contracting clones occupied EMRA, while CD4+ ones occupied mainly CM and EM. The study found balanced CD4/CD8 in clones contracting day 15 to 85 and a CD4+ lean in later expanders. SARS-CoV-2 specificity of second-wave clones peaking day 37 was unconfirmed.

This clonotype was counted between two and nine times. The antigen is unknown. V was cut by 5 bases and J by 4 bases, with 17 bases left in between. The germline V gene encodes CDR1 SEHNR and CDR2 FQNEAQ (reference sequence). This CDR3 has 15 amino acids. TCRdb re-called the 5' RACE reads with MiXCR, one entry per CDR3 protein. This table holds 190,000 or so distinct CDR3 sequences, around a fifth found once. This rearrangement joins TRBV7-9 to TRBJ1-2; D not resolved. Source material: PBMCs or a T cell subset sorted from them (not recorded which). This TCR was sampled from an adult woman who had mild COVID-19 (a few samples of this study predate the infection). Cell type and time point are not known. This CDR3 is CASSLGLSGPYGYTF. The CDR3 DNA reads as TGTGCCAGCAGCCTAGGACTCTCTGGGCCCTATGGCTACACCTTC.